These 20 T cell receptor beta chains were all obtained from the same sample, sequenced in a study of blood T cell repertoires in COVID-19. Sequencing was performed with immunoSEQ multiplex PCR; in TCRdb, only in-frame clones are kept and a portion is missing. The sample holds 200,000 to 250,000 clones, under 90% seen once. The specimen sequenced was peripheral blood. Receptors were obtained from a woman aged 80 or older with active or convalescent COVID-19.

This chain connects TRBV11-2 to TRBJ2-7; 9 bases align to TRBD1. The CDR3 runs 14 residues. V lost 5 bases to trimming and J lost 5 bases; unmatched junction nucleotides: 7. Germline-derived CDR1 and CDR2 are SGHAT and FQNNGV. The CDR3 DNA reads as TGTGCCAGCAGCCAGAACAGGGGGCGCGACGAGCAGTACTTC. It codes for CASSQNRGRDEQYF.

The rearrangement uses TRBV16 and TRBJ2-5; 7 bases are a match to TRBD1. The CDR3 sequence is 17 residues long. The J segment lost 2 bases and the V segment lost 3 bases, leaving 12 bases of the junction unmatched. Germline CDR1 is KGHSY and CDR2 is FQNENV. The CDR3 DNA reads TGTGCCAGCAGCCACTTCCCTTTTAAGGGACAGCAAGAGACCCAGTACTTC. Its protein product is CASSHFPFKGQQETQYF. Full variable domain (outside the CDR3, taken from reference TRBV16 and TRBJ2-5): GEEVAQTPKHLVRGEGQKAKLYCAPIKGHSYVFWYQQVLKNEFKFLISFQNENVFDETGMPKERFSAKCLPNSPCSLEIQATKLEDSAVYFCASSHFPFKGQQETQYFGPGTRLLVL.

The chain couples TRBV7-9 to TRBJ1-4; D uncertain. Trimming cost V 1 base and J 7 bases, with 13 bases left between them. Germline V gene sequence: CDR1 SEHNR, CDR2 FQNEAQ (reference sequence). The CDR3 length is 15 residues. This chain's CDR3 is CASSLDRKTAEKLFF. In nucleotides, the CDR3 is TGTGCCAGCAGCTTAGACAGAAAGACGGCTGAAAAACTGTTTTTT.

Turning to this clone: The sample carries other DNA sequences with the same CDR3. The V and J genes are TRBV7-2 and TRBJ2-6; D might be TRBD2 (5 bases). Trimming took off 1 base at V and 1 base at J, with 5 bases between the two ends. Per the germline V gene, CDR1 is SGHTA and CDR2 is FQGNSA. The CDR3 consists of 15 residues. This CDR3 reads CASSLGGSGANVLTF. The CDR3 nucleotides read TGTGCCAGCAGCTTAGGAGGGTCTGGGGCCAACGTCCTGACTTTC. The whole variable domain, filled in from reference TRBV7-2 and TRBJ2-6, reads GAGVSQSPSNKVTEKGKDVELRCDPISGHTALYWYRQSLGQGLEFLIYFQGNSAPDKSGLPSDRFSAERTGGSVSTLTIQRTQQEDSAVYLCASSLGGSGANVLTFGAGSRLTVL.

V and J are TRBV3-1 (or the pseudogene TRBV3-2) and TRBJ1-4; 7 nucleotides agree with TRBD1. CDR1 is LGHDT and CDR2 is YNNKEL in the germline V gene (reference sequence). The CDR3 loop spans 14 amino acids. With 5 bases clipped from V and 6 bases from J, the junction kept 6 bases outside the gene matches. The CDR3 region has the DNA TGTGCCAGCAGCGCCGGGACAGCACATGAAAAACTGTTTTTT. The encoded protein is CASSAGTAHEKLFF.

This chain connects TRBV5-8 to TRBJ2-7; D uncertain. V lost 1 base to trimming and J lost 3 bases, with 5 bases between them. The CDR3 extends over 12 amino acids. Germline values: CDR1 SGHTS, CDR2 YDEGEE. CDR3 DNA: TGTGCCAGCAGCTTGACGGGCTACGAGCAGTACTTC. Translation: CASSLTGYEQYF.

The rearrangement joins TRBV3-1 (or the pseudogene TRBV3-2) to TRBJ1-6, with a possible D match to TRBD1 (5 bases). This CDR3 contains 13 residues. Per the germline V gene, CDR1 is LGHDT and CDR2 is YNNKEL (reference sequence). V was pared by 2 bases and J by 11 bases, with 10 bases between. The CDR3 spells CASSQKGQPPLHF. The DNA for the CDR3 is TGTGCCAGCAGCCAAAAGGGGCAACCACCCCTCCACTTT.

In this sample, this clone turned up a few times. The chain uses TRBV4-1 and TRBJ2-7, with 9 positions matching TRBD1. The CDR3 contains 13 residues. After removal of 4 bases from V and 6 bases from J, the junction contained 4 bases not matched to a gene. In germline, CDR1 is MGHRA, CDR2 YSYEKL. The CDR3 region is CASSLGQGSEQYF. CDR3 bases: TGCGCCAGCAGCCTAGGACAGGGGAGCGAGCAGTACTTC.

The gene calls are TRBV19 and TRBJ1-2, with TRBD1 matching over 9 bases. V shed 6 bases, J shed 6 bases, and the junction held 5 bases outside the gene matches. Germline assignment: CDR1 LNHDA and CDR2 SQIVND (reference sequence). CDR3 length: 13 amino acids. The chain's CDR3 is CASRKQGAHGYTF. CDR3 DNA sequence: TGTGCCAGTAGAAAACAGGGGGCCCATGGCTACACCTTC.

The V and J genes are TRBV28 and TRBJ2-3, with a weak D call TRBD2 (6 bases). The CDR3 is 14 residues long. Trimming removed 5 bases at V and 1 base at J, with 10 bases between. Germline values: CDR1 MDHEN, CDR2 SYDVKM. In DNA form, the CDR3 reads TGTGCCAGCAGTCCCCGCGGGGGCACAGATACGCAGTATTTT. It encodes CASSPRGGTDTQYF.

The chain links TRBV7-2 to TRBJ2-3; 14 bases are shared with TRBD2. The CDR3 is made up of 14 amino acids. Germline V gene lookup returns CDR1 SGHTA and CDR2 FQGNSA. V lost 4 bases and J lost 14; bases outside the gene matches: 8. CDR3 nucleotides: TGTGCCAGCAGCTCGGGACTAGCGGGAGAGGTCGTGTATTTT. It translates to CASSSGLAGEVVYF.

In its sample, this clone was seen once. CDR3 in DNA: TGTGCCAGCTCACCAGGGACAGATAGCAATCAGCCCCAGCATTTT. This translates into CASSPGTDSNQPQHF. The chain combines TRBV18 with TRBJ1-5; 7 bases match TRBD1. Per germline, CDR1 KGHSH and CDR2 LQKENI. V shed 2 bases, J shed 0 bases, and the junction held 1 base outside the gene matches. The CDR3 spans 15 residues.

The chain combines TRBV5-1 with TRBJ2-7; TRBD2 is a possible D gene (6 bases). Germline assignment: CDR1 SGHRS and CDR2 YFSETQ. The V end lost 0 bases, the J end lost 3 bases, and 7 bases lay between the germline ends. This CDR3 is built from 13 residues. CDR3 nucleotides: TGCGCCAGCAGCTTGGGACTAGTCTACGAGCAGTACTTC. The encoded protein is CASSLGLVYEQYF.

The chain recombines TRBV30 with TRBJ2-7, with D perhaps matching TRBD2 (5 bases). V lost 1 base, J lost 2 bases, and 12 bases lay in between. This CDR3 has 14 residues. Germline V CDR1 and CDR2: GTSNPN, SVGIG (reference sequence). The CDR3 coding sequence is TGTGCCTGGAGTGGAGGGTTGGGCCCCTACGAGCAGTACTTC. This translates into CAWSGGLGPYEQYF.

This clone was found a few times. This rearrangement joins TRBV2 to TRBJ2-2, with D possibly TRBD1 on 7 matching bases. The CDR3 contains 16 residues. Germline assignment: CDR1 SNHLY and CDR2 FYNNEI. Trimming shortened V by 4 bases and J by 0 bases, and 12 bases separated the two germline ends. CDR3 in amino acids: CASSAQGEANTGELFF. The CDR3 DNA reads as TGTGCCAGCAGTGCGCAGGGGGAGGCGAACACCGGGGAGCTGTTTTTT.

The table lists this clone with a few counts. The rearrangement joins TRBV29-1 to TRBJ2-1, with 7 bases lining up with TRBD2. The J segment lost 4 bases and the V segment lost 4 bases, leaving 16 bases of the junction unmatched. The CDR3 extends over 17 amino acids. The germline gives CDR1 SQVTM, CDR2 ANQGSEA. The CDR3 region has the DNA TGCAGCGTTGCAGGTTTGGCCAGCGGGATACGTTACAATGAGCAGTTCTTC. Its protein is CSVAGLASGIRYNEQFF.

The chain is built from TRBV6-5 and TRBJ1-1, with TRBD1 as a possible D gene (6 bases). In germline, CDR1 is MNHEY, CDR2 SVGAGI. The ends were cut back, 4 bases at V and 1 base at J, with 13 bases in the middle. The CDR3 totals 15 residues. CDR3 in DNA: TGTGCCAGCAGTTGGGGGGGCGCCCAGAACACTGAAGCTTTCTTT. Protein product: CASSWGGAQNTEAFF.

This rearrangement joins TRBV5-1 to TRBJ1-1; tentative D call: TRBD1 (5 bases). V lost 3 bases, J lost 3 bases, and 12 bases lay in between. Germline V gene sequence: CDR1 SGHRS, CDR2 YFSETQ. There are 14 residues in the CDR3. The CDR3 protein is CASSYRGGDTEAFF. CDR3 DNA: TGCGCCAGCAGCTATAGGGGAGGGGACACTGAAGCTTTCTTT.

This chain joins TRBV11-3 and TRBJ2-7, with D uncertain. Germline CDR1 is SGHNT and CDR2 is YENEEA. This CDR3 contains 11 residues. V lost 4 bases, J lost 3 bases, and 4 bases lay in between. The CDR3 DNA sequence: TGTGCCAGCAGCTCCTTCTACGAGCAGTACTTC. As protein: CASSSFYEQYF.

This chain joins TRBV30 and TRBJ1-6; D unresolved. From germline, CDR1 is GTSNPN and CDR2 SVGIG (reference sequence). Trimming pared 0 bases from V and 10 bases from J, leaving 19 bases between. The CDR3 runs 16 residues. The CDR3 sequence: CAWSVSGLGRGSPLHF. The DNA of the CDR3 is TGTGCCTGGAGTGTCAGCGGACTTGGTCGTGGGTCACCCCTCCACTTT.